The 22 T cell receptor beta chains below were found in one sample sequenced in a study of blood T cell repertoires in COVID-19. The table came from immunoSEQ multiplex PCR; TCRdb's copy has only in-frame clones and leaves some out. The table has about 240,000 clones, about 83% seen once. The sequenced material came from peripheral blood. Receptors originate from a man older than 75 with acute or convalescent COVID-19.

V is TRBV3-1 (or the pseudogene TRBV3-2) and J is TRBJ2-3; D is perhaps TRBD1 (6 bases). Germline V CDR1 and CDR2: LGHDT, YNNKEL (reference sequence). This CDR3 region has 15 residues. V lost 1 base and J 2 bases, leaving 10 bases between the germline ends. The CDR3 spells CASSQATGFTDTQYF. The CDR3 nucleotides are TGTGCCAGCAGCCAAGCGACAGGTTTCACAGATACGCAGTATTTT.

The chain links TRBV7-2 to TRBJ2-3; 7 bases fit TRBD1. CDR1 and CDR2 (germline): SGHTA, FQGNSA. Trimming took 2 bases from V and 2 from J; bases not matched to a gene: 4. There are 15 residues in the CDR3. CDR3 in DNA: TGTGCCAGCAGCTTACAGACAGGGACCACAGATACGCAGTATTTT. Its translation: CASSLQTGTTDTQYF.

This chain connects TRBV28 to TRBJ1-4; 11 positions agree with TRBD1. The germline CDR1 and CDR2 sequences are MDHEN and SYDVKM. This CDR3 has 17 residues. The junction had 6 bases not matched to a gene; V was cut back by 6 bases and J by 0 bases. The CDR3, as DNA: TGTGCCAGCAGCCTCGGACAGGGGGCCGCAACTAATGAAAAACTGTTTTTT. Protein sequence: CASSLGQGAATNEKLFF.

The chain couples TRBV5-1 to TRBJ2-1; TRBD2 matches at 10 bases. J lost 10 bases, V lost 7 bases, and 8 bases had no gene match. The germline V gene has CDR1 SGHRS and CDR2 YFSETQ. The CDR3 is 13 amino acids. The CDR3 coding sequence is TGCGCCAGCTTAGCGGGAGGAATAGGAGAGCAGTTCTTC. Its translation: CASLAGGIGEQFF. The variable domain in full, with the rest retrieved from reference TRBV5-1 and TRBJ2-1, is KAGVTQTPRYLIKTRGQQVTLSCSPISGHRSVSWYQQTPGQGLQFLFEYFSETQRNKGNFPGRFSGRQFSNSRSEMNVSTLELGDSALYLCASLAGGIGEQFFGPGTRLTVL.

The rearrangement uses TRBV7-6 and TRBJ2-3, with 11 bases that match TRBD1. The CDR3 has 16 amino acids. The V gene's germline CDR1 is SGHVS and CDR2 FNYEAQ. Germline trimming cut 3 bases from V and 5 bases from J; bases unmatched to any gene: 7. CDR3 loop: CASSFAGTGGRDTQYF. In nucleotides, the CDR3 is TGTGCCAGCAGCTTCGCGGGGACAGGGGGTAGAGATACGCAGTATTTT.

The rearrangement joins TRBV27 to TRBJ2-3, with 16 bases matching TRBD2. Germline CDR1 MNHEY, CDR2 SMNVEV (reference sequence). This CDR3 is built from 15 residues. V was pared by 4 bases and J by 8 bases, with 3 bases of the junction left unmatched. The chain's CDR3 is CASSSGLAGGGTQYF. In DNA, the CDR3 is TGTGCCAGCAGTTCGGGACTAGCGGGAGGGGGTACGCAGTATTTT.

The V call is TRBV24-1, the J call TRBJ2-3; possibly TRBD2 for D (6 bases). The CDR3 consists of 15 residues. Germline V lookup: CDR1 KGHDR, CDR2 SFDVKD. Trimming pared 3 bases from V and 4 bases from J, leaving 13 bases between. The CDR3 DNA follows: TGTGCCACCAGTGATACTGGGTGGGAGGCAGATACGCAGTATTTT. This sequence encodes CATSDTGWEADTQYF.

This clone was picked up a small number of times. The V and J genes are TRBV28 and TRBJ1-4, with D uncertain. Trimming removed 6 bases at V and 2 bases at J, with 16 bases between. Germline V gives CDR1 MDHEN, CDR2 SYDVKM. The CDR3 runs 16 residues. The CDR3 nucleotides are TGTGCCAGCAGATCTGGACCGCGGAGGACTAATGAAAAACTGTTTTTT. This gives the protein CASRSGPRRTNEKLFF.

The chain links TRBV6-1 to TRBJ1-2; D call uncertain. CDR3 size: 12 residues. Germline CDR1 is MNHNS and CDR2 is SASEGT. Trimming cost V 2 bases and J 4 bases, with 5 bases left between them. The DNA of the CDR3 is TGTGCCAGCAGTGAACTGGCCTATGGCTACACCTTC. Protein sequence: CASSELAYGYTF.

The CDR3 DNA is TGTGCCAGCAGCGCTACAGGGGGCCGAGAGACCCAGTACTTC. Amino acid sequence: CASSATGGRETQYF. The chain employs TRBV5-4 and TRBJ2-5; 9 bases are a match to TRBD1. V gave up 4 bases and J gave up 4 bases; unmatched junction bases: 5. This CDR3 comprises 14 residues. Germline lookup yields CDR1 SGHNT and CDR2 YYREEE (reference sequence).

The chain links TRBV7-9 to TRBJ2-6, with TRBD1 matching 8 bases. Germline loops: CDR1 SEHNR, CDR2 FQNEAQ (reference sequence). V dropped 5 bases and J dropped 0; count of bases not matched to a gene: 6. There are 17 residues in the CDR3. The CDR3 sequence is CASSRGQASSGANVLTF. In nucleotides, the CDR3 is TGTGCCAGCAGCCGGGGACAGGCGAGCTCTGGGGCCAACGTCCTGACTTTC.

This clone was observed a single time. V and J are TRBV7-2 and TRBJ2-7; 10 nucleotides line up with TRBD2. Germline V gives CDR1 SGHTA, CDR2 FQGNSA. This CDR3 is 17 amino acids long. Losses at the gene ends were 5 bases for V and 0 bases for J; bases not matched to a gene: 10. The CDR3 region has the DNA TGTGCCAGCAGCCTAGGGGGACTAGCGTCCCCCTCCTACGAGCAGTACTTC. Protein product: CASSLGGLASPSYEQYF. The whole variable domain, filled in from reference TRBV7-2 and TRBJ2-7, reads GAGVSQSPSNKVTEKGKDVELRCDPISGHTALYWYRQSLGQGLEFLIYFQGNSAPDKSGLPSDRFSAERTGGSVSTLTIQRTQQEDSAVYLCASSLGGLASPSYEQYFGPGTRLTVT.

This rearrangement joins TRBV10-3 to TRBJ1-6; possible D gene TRBD1, 5 bases. V was pared by 6 bases and J by 10 bases, with 16 bases between. CDR1 is ENHRY, CDR2 SYGVKD, per germline. CDR3 length: 14 residues. The CDR3 region is CAIRGSARESPLHF. The CDR3, as DNA: TGTGCCATCAGGGGATCCGCCAGGGAATCACCCCTCCACTTT.

This clone was recorded at least ten times. This CDR3 reads CASRDRDNSPLHF. The CDR3 DNA reads as TGTGCCAGCCGGGACAGAGATAATTCACCCCTCCACTTT. V gene TRBV28 combines with J gene TRBJ1-6, with 7 bases lining up with TRBD1. CDR1 and CDR2 (germline): MDHEN, SYDVKM. The length of the CDR3 is 13 residues. V lost 8 bases and J lost 5; bases outside the gene matches: 3.

The CDR3 protein is CSVGSGLGSSYNEQFF. The CDR3 bases are TGCAGCGTTGGGTCAGGACTAGGGAGCTCCTACAATGAGCAGTTCTTC. The V and J genes are TRBV29-1 and TRBJ2-1; 7 bases are shared with TRBD2. The J segment lost 0 bases and the V segment lost 4 bases, leaving 9 bases of the junction unmatched. CDR3 length equals 16 residues. The germline gives CDR1 SQVTM, CDR2 ANQGSEA.

The V call is TRBV6-5, the J call TRBJ1-6; D is unresolved. V dropped 6 bases and J dropped 10 bases, with 10 bases sitting between them. The CDR3 totals 12 residues. Germline V CDR1 and CDR2: MNHEY, SVGAGI. CDR3 nucleotide sequence: TGTGCCAGCAGAGCAGGTCTCTCACCCCTCCACTTT. Protein sequence: CASRAGLSPLHF.

The chain is built from TRBV18 and TRBJ1-6; a possible D gene is TRBD1 (5 bases). CDR1 KGHSH and CDR2 LQKENI come from the germline V gene. V was cut by 3 bases and J by 6 bases, with 9 bases left in between. This CDR3 has 14 amino acids. For the CDR3, the DNA is TGTGCCAGCTCACCCGACAGAAGTAATTCACCCCTCCACTTT. This translates into CASSPDRSNSPLHF.

This chain uses TRBV15 with TRBJ2-3, with TRBD2 matching 8 bases. J gave up 4 bases and V 6 bases, and 6 bases lay outside the gene matches. The germline V gene encodes CDR1 LNHNV and CDR2 YYDKDF (reference sequence). This CDR3 has 14 residues. For the CDR3, the DNA is TGTGCCACCAGTCGTCCGGGAGGGGCAGATACGCAGTATTTT. This encodes CATSRPGGADTQYF. The full variable domain, its missing parts supplied by reference TRBV15 and TRBJ2-3, is DAMVIQNPRYQVTQFGKPVTLSCSQTLNHNVMYWYQQKSSQAPKLLFHYYDKDFNNEADTPDNFQSRRPNTSFCFLDIRSPGLGDTAMYLCATSRPGGADTQYFGPGTRLTVL.

The rearrangement joins TRBV5-1 to TRBJ1-2; D is ambiguous. CDR3 length: 14 residues. The germline V and J ends were trimmed by 1 base and 2 bases, with 9 bases remaining between them. Germline-derived CDR1 and CDR2 are SGHRS and YFSETQ. The CDR3 here is CASSLNARNYGYTF. The CDR3 nucleotides read TGCGCCAGCAGCTTGAACGCCAGAAACTATGGCTACACCTTC.

The chain employs TRBV7-9 and TRBJ1-3, with 7 bases aligning to TRBD1. The V and J ends lost 0 bases and 4 bases, in that order; junction bases with no gene match: 3. Germline values: CDR1 SEHNR, CDR2 FQNEAQ (reference sequence). The CDR3 spans 15 residues. The DNA of the CDR3 is TGTGCCAGCAGCTTAGCCGGGACAGTAGGAAACACCATATATTTT. Protein product: CASSLAGTVGNTIYF.

The V gene is TRBV5-6, the J gene TRBJ2-3; no clear D. Deletions cut 2 bases from V and 0 bases from J, with 10 bases between. The CDR3 runs to 15 residues. Germline lookup yields CDR1 SGHDT and CDR2 YYEEEE. CDR3 nucleotide sequence: TGTGCCAGCAGCTTTGGAGCTACTAGCACAGATACGCAGTATTTT. It encodes CASSFGATSTDTQYF.

In nucleotides, the CDR3 is TGTGCCAGCAGAGGACTTTACAGGGACAACTATGGCTACACCTTC. It translates to CASRGLYRDNYGYTF. The chain recombines TRBV25-1 with TRBJ1-2, with D tentatively TRBD1 (6 bases). The CDR3 has 15 residues. The ends were cut back, 6 bases at V and 2 bases at J, with 16 bases in the middle. Per the germline V gene, CDR1 is MGHDK and CDR2 is SYGVNS.